What follows are 20 T cell receptor beta chains derived from one specimen sequenced in a study of radiation and T cells in renal cell carcinoma (dated by TCRdb to between 2020 and 2021). Library construction relied on the immunoSEQ multiplex PCR assay. The source is immuneACCESS, and TCRdb retained only in-frame sequences with V and J called. Part of the clones is not carried over; for the studies checked, unresolved V genes explain less than half of this, and the remainder is unexplained. The sample table records some 120,000 clones; approximately 90% of these occur just once. Jointly, the top ten make up over 4.5% of the sample. The label giving this sample's time point can be read as: blood 2 weeks post-SBRT. The sample's treatment or condition label, in plain terms: 15 Gy SBRT to primary tumor, nephrectomy 4 weeks later. The sequenced sample was blood, obtained from a patient whose treatment included radiotherapy and nephrectomy. The source is a woman in her sixties or seventies with renal cell carcinoma.

The chain uses TRBV10-3 and TRBJ2-1; TRBD1 agrees at 7 bases. CDR3 size: 14 residues. Germline values: CDR1 ENHRY, CDR2 SYGVKD. The V gene end was trimmed by 0 bases and the J gene end by 8 bases; junction bases not matched to a gene: 4. In DNA form, the CDR3 reads TGTGCCATCAGTGAGTCGACCCAGGGGGATGAGCAGTTCTTC. Translating gives CAISESTQGDEQFF.

The DNA of the CDR3 is TGTGCCAGCAGCTTCCAGGGGACAAATACGCAGTATTTT. Its translation: CASSFQGTNTQYF. The chain uses TRBV7-2 and TRBJ2-3; tentative D call: TRBD1 (6 bases). Looked up from germline, CDR1 is SGHTA and CDR2 is FQGNSA. Trimming removed 3 bases from V and 7 bases from J, with 11 bases in between. The length of the CDR3 is 13 residues.

The CDR3 DNA is TGTGCCAGCAGTGTCGGAGCGGCGATCATAGAGACCCAGTACTTC. Translated: CASSVGAAIIETQYF. The chain couples TRBV2 to TRBJ2-5; weak D call: TRBD2 (5 bases). The CDR3 has 15 amino acids. From germline, CDR1 is SNHLY and CDR2 FYNNEI. Trimming shortened V by 4 bases and J by 4 bases, and 16 bases separated the two germline ends. Looking up the rest from reference TRBV2 and TRBJ2-5 gives the full variable domain: EPEVTQTPSHQVTQMGQEVILRCVPISNHLYFYWYRQILGQKVEFLVSFYNNEISEKSEIFDDQFSVERPDGSNFTLKIRSTKLEDSAMYFCASSVGAAIIETQYFGPGTRLLVL.

The chain uses TRBV11-3 and TRBJ2-6, with D unclear. Per the germline V gene, CDR1 is SGHNT and CDR2 is YENEEA. This CDR3 has 16 residues. V gave up 7 bases and J gave up 0 bases, with 13 bases separating them. This chain's CDR3 is CASTSRTRSGANVLTF. The CDR3 region has the DNA TGTGCCAGCACTTCCAGAACTCGCTCTGGGGCCAACGTCCTGACTTTC. The full variable domain, rest sourced from reference TRBV11-3 and TRBJ2-6, is EAGVVQSPRYKIIEKKQPVAFWCNPISGHNTLYWYLQNLGQGPELLIRYENEEAVDDSQLPKDRFSAERLKGVDSTLKIQPAELGDSAVYLCASTSRTRSGANVLTFGAGSRLTVL.

This chain connects TRBV27 to TRBJ1-5; D gene ambiguous. The CDR3 contains 16 residues. Trimming shortened V by 4 bases and J by 2 bases, and 15 bases separated the two germline ends. The V gene's germline CDR1 is MNHEY and CDR2 SMNVEV (reference sequence). CDR3 sequence (DNA): TGTGCCAGCAGTTCCAACCGGCTTGCGGGCAATCAGCCCCAGCATTTT. Translating it yields CASSSNRLAGNQPQHF.

V usage is TRBV7-8 and J usage is TRBJ1-5; TRBD1 agrees at 7 bases. The CDR3 is made up of 16 amino acids. V lost 5 bases, J lost 5 bases, and 12 bases stayed unmatched. The germline V gene has CDR1 SGHVS and CDR2 FQNEAQ. The CDR3 loop reads CASSARPGTVDQPQHF. In nucleotides, the CDR3 is TGTGCCAGCAGCGCGAGACCCGGGACAGTGGATCAGCCCCAGCATTTT.

Here the CDR3 reads CASSLTITNYGYTF. The CDR3 nucleotides are TGCGCCAGCAGCTTGACCATTACTAACTATGGCTACACCTTC. This chain joins TRBV5-1 and TRBJ1-2; the D is unclear. Trimming took off 1 base at V and 0 bases at J, with 7 bases between the two ends. This CDR3 is built from 14 residues. CDR1 SGHRS and CDR2 YFSETQ come from the germline V gene.

In this sample, this clone turned up once. This chain links TRBV5-6 with TRBJ1-6; D remains ambiguous. The ends were cut back, 5 bases at V and 3 bases at J, with 9 bases in the middle. CDR1 and CDR2 (germline): SGHDT, YYEEEE. The CDR3 totals 14 residues. In DNA, the CDR3 is TGTGCCAGCAGTCGGACTTACTATAATTCACCCCTCCACTTT. This codes for CASSRTYYNSPLHF.

CDR3 DNA sequence: TGTGCCAGCAGTGAGAGCGGGTCACCTAGGGGGGAGCTGTTTTTT. This encodes CASSESGSPRGELFF. The rearrangement links TRBV9 to TRBJ2-2, with a weak D call TRBD2 (6 bases). Trimming left V 5 bases short and J 8 bases short, with 19 bases between. Germline V lookup: CDR1 SGDLS, CDR2 YYNGEE. The CDR3 is 15 amino acids.

The chain employs TRBV7-2 and TRBJ2-3; D unresolved. Trimming cost V 5 bases and J 0 bases, with 9 bases left between them. CDR1 SGHTA and CDR2 FQGNSA come from the germline V gene. This CDR3 is built from 14 residues. CDR3 residues: CASSQEFSTDTQYF. The CDR3 nucleotides are TGTGCCAGCAGCCAGGAGTTTAGCACAGATACGCAGTATTTT.

The sample holds one count of this clone. The chain joins TRBV6-5 to TRBJ2-7; weak D call: TRBD1 (6 bases). The V end was cut by 0 bases, the J end by 5 bases, with 17 bases between. CDR1 is MNHEY and CDR2 is SVGAGI in the germline V gene. The CDR3 totals 16 residues. This CDR3 is CASSYSGAGTRNEQYF. Here the CDR3 DNA reads TGTGCCAGCAGTTACTCGGGGGCAGGGACAAGGAACGAGCAGTACTTC.

V usage is TRBV6-5 and J usage is TRBJ1-1; D uncertain. CDR3 length: 13 residues. V lost 6 bases, J lost 2 bases, and 10 bases lay in between. In germline, CDR1 is MNHEY, CDR2 SVGAGI. The CDR3 DNA is TGTGCCAGCAGCCTCGGTCCCAACACTGAAGCTTTCTTT. Its translation is CASSLGPNTEAFF.

The chain has TRBV28 and TRBJ2-7; D possibly corresponds to TRBD1 (6 bases). This CDR3 comprises 14 residues. CDR1 MDHEN and CDR2 SYDVKM come from the germline V gene. Trimming pared 0 bases from V and 3 bases from J, leaving 9 bases between. The CDR3 DNA sequence: TGTGCCAGCAGTTTATGGCAGGGGAACTACGAGCAGTACTTC. It encodes CASSLWQGNYEQYF.

V and J are TRBV19 and TRBJ2-2; D call uncertain. V was trimmed by 6 bases and J by 5 bases, leaving 13 bases between them. The CDR3 loop spans 14 amino acids. Per germline, CDR1 LNHDA and CDR2 SQIVND (reference sequence). The CDR3 reads CASRDNLKTGELFF. CDR3 DNA sequence: TGTGCCAGTAGAGACAACCTGAAAACCGGGGAGCTGTTTTTT.

This sequence joins TRBV4-2 and TRBJ2-4; 7 positions match TRBD2. CDR3 size: 17 residues. Germline CDR1 and CDR2: LGHNA and YNFKEQ. The V and J ends lost 0 bases and 0 bases, in that order; junction bases with no gene match: 5. The CDR3 loop is CASSQDLGGGAKNIQYF. In nucleotides, the CDR3 is TGTGCCAGCAGCCAAGATCTTGGGGGGGGAGCCAAAAACATTCAGTACTTC.

Here the CDR3 reads CASSFEGSHGYTF. The CDR3 nucleotides read TGTGCCAGCAGCTTCGAAGGGTCACATGGCTACACCTTC. V and J are TRBV7-2 and TRBJ1-2; no firm D call. CDR3 length: 13 residues. Deletions cut 3 bases from V and 6 bases from J, with 11 bases between. CDR1 is SGHTA and CDR2 is FQGNSA in the germline V gene.

This clone was observed a single time. The chain carries TRBV6-1 and TRBJ1-6; the D gene is possibly TRBD1 (6 bases). This CDR3 contains 14 residues. V was cut by 7 bases and J by 10 bases, with 17 bases left in between. CDR1 and CDR2 (germline): MNHNS, SASEGT. CDR3 in DNA: TGTGCCAGCACCCTGGGGGGGACAAGATCACCCCTCCACTTT. Residues: CASTLGGTRSPLHF.

The V gene is TRBV12-5, the J gene TRBJ2-5; D is possibly TRBD1 (6 bases). This CDR3 has 14 residues. V was shortened by 7 bases and J by 5 bases, with 17 bases between the two germline ends. CDR1 and CDR2 (germline): LGHNT, FRNRAP. For the CDR3, the DNA is TGTGCTAGTGCCCGAACAGGGCCCTGGGAGACCCAGTACTTC. This translates into CASARTGPWETQYF.

The genes are TRBV19 and TRBJ1-1; 8 bases line up with TRBD1. The CDR3 loop spans 14 amino acids. Per the germline V gene, CDR1 is LNHDA and CDR2 is SQIVND (reference sequence). The V segment lost 4 bases and the J segment 4 bases; nucleotides outside the gene matches: 5. CDR3 sequence: CASSTDRVGTEAFF. The CDR3 nucleotides read TGTGCCAGTAGTACGGACAGGGTGGGCACTGAAGCTTTCTTT.

This clone came up once. The chain recombines TRBV7-2 with TRBJ1-1, with a possible D match to TRBD1 (5 bases). The V gene lost 5 bases and the J gene lost 5 bases, with 15 bases spanning the gap. Germline-derived CDR1 and CDR2 are SGHTA and FQGNSA. CDR3 size: 14 residues. The CDR3 protein is CASSLRVEGTEAFF. As DNA, the CDR3 is TGTGCCAGCAGCCTCAGGGTCGAGGGGACTGAAGCTTTCTTT.